One TCR beta chain is described in this entry. The target antigen is unknown. This CDR3 region has 13 residues. Germline lookup yields CDR1 SEHNR and CDR2 FQNEAQ (reference sequence). V dropped 3 bases and J dropped 3 bases, with 6 bases sitting between them. This record belongs to a study of cytomegalovirus exposure and HLA in healthy donors. Study information: Genotyping showed roughly 76% of 398 donors falling in the Caucasian-associated ancestry cluster.

Whole-study findings and limits: The majority of TCR sequences were rare, yet some public TCRs appeared in many donors.

The PCR contained 60 Vbeta and 13 Jbeta primers. Profiled with immunoSEQ multiplex PCR; TCRdb holds only in-frame clones, not every one. The sample has roughly 150,000 clones; roughly four fifths are singletons. The specimen sequenced was PBMCs. This sequence was found in a man in his thirties or forties in good health and CMV-seronegative. V and J are TRBV7-9 and TRBJ1-5, with D maybe TRBD1 (6 bases). In DNA form, the CDR3 reads TGTGCCAGCAGCTTGGGACACAATCAGCCCCAGCATTTT. This sequence encodes CASSLGHNQPQHF.